One sample yielded the 32 T cell receptor beta chains listed below, sequenced in a study of blood T cell dynamics during melanoma immunotherapy. Using immunoSEQ multiplex PCR, the repertoire was profiled, and TCRdb retains in-frame clones only, with some absent. Here the sample spans around 26,000 clones, 70% to 90% being singletons. The sample's time point: pre-treatment baseline. The input for sequencing was blood, taken from a patient treated with checkpoint blockade. The receptors were sampled from a human donor with melanoma.

In the case of this clone: The limits of the CDR3 on the DNA are not certain, so only TCRdb's listed CDR3 is given. The chain is built from TRBV19 and TRBJ2-2; TRBD2 was called by the table and not checked on the DNA. The germline V gene has CDR1 LNHDA and CDR2 SQIVND (reference sequence). From its first to its last residue, the CDR3 has 12 amino acids. The CDR3 is CASTSGTGELFF.

The V and J genes are TRBV11-3 and TRBJ1-3; D is undetermined. The CDR3 is 13 amino acids. Germline values: CDR1 SGHNT, CDR2 YENEEA. V dropped 5 bases and J dropped 2 bases, with 7 bases sitting between them. Here the CDR3 DNA reads TGTGCCAGCAGCACCGGGACTGGAAACACCATATATTTT. Residues: CASSTGTGNTIYF.

The chain uses TRBV19 and TRBJ2-2, with D possibly matching TRBD1 (6 bases). The CDR3 has 15 residues. Germline CDR1 LNHDA, CDR2 SQIVND (reference sequence). Deletions cut 5 bases from V and 0 bases from J, with 10 bases between. CDR3 in DNA: TGTGCCAGTAGTCCGCGGACAGCGAACACCGGGGAGCTGTTTTTT. This gives the protein CASSPRTANTGELFF.

V usage is TRBV7-2 and J usage is TRBJ1-4; D call uncertain. Trimming left V 2 bases short and J 7 bases short, with 14 bases between. This CDR3 region has 15 residues. CDR1 is SGHTA and CDR2 is FQGNSA in the germline V gene. In nucleotides, the CDR3 is TGTGCCAGCAGCTTAAACCCTTTGACGGTTGAAAAACTGTTTTTT. Protein: CASSLNPLTVEKLFF.

The V call is TRBV18, the J call TRBJ2-3; D gene ambiguous. This CDR3 contains 13 residues. Germline CDR1 reads KGHSH; CDR2 reads LQKENI. Trimming stripped 2 bases from V and 6 bases from J, with 9 bases between. The CDR3 reads CASSPSMGDTQYF. Written as DNA, the CDR3 is TGTGCCAGCTCACCATCGATGGGGGATACGCAGTATTTT.

The chain links TRBV18 to TRBJ1-1; D unresolved. The germline V gene encodes CDR1 KGHSH and CDR2 LQKENI. V lost 1 base and J lost 4, with 10 bases in between. The CDR3 loop spans 14 amino acids. CDR3 nucleotides: TGTGCCAGCTCACCACTACAGTCCTTCACTGAAGCTTTCTTT. This gives the protein CASSPLQSFTEAFF.

The chain employs TRBV11-3 and TRBJ2-1; no reliable D call. Between the trimmed V and J ends, which lost 4 bases and 6 bases, there was a span of 10 bases. Germline CDR1 is SGHNT and CDR2 is YENEEA. This CDR3 comprises 13 residues. CDR3 in amino acids: CASSSRSINEQFF. The CDR3 DNA follows: TGTGCCAGCAGCTCACGGTCCATCAATGAGCAGTTCTTC.

V gene TRBV2 combines with J gene TRBJ2-7; possibly TRBD2 for D (5 bases). CDR1 and CDR2 (germline): SNHLY, FYNNEI. V was cut by 3 bases and J by 2 bases, with 8 bases left in between. This CDR3 is 13 amino acids long. This chain's CDR3 is CASSEPGTYEQYF. The CDR3 DNA follows: TGTGCCAGCAGTGAGCCCGGGACCTACGAGCAGTACTTC.

The chain employs TRBV10-3 and TRBJ2-1, with D unclear. V lost 10 bases and J 5 bases, leaving 12 bases between the germline ends. The CDR3 runs to 12 residues. Germline CDR1 ENHRY, CDR2 SYGVKD. The CDR3 loop is CATFDSNNEQFF. The DNA for the CDR3 is TGTGCCACCTTCGATAGCAACAATGAGCAGTTCTTC.

The chain recombines TRBV2 with TRBJ2-5, with no clear D. The J call is in doubt because the DNA end fits TRBJ2-7 better. The CDR3 is made up of 13 amino acids. Germline assignment: CDR1 SNHLY and CDR2 FYNNEI. Here the CDR3 DNA reads TGTGCCAGCAGAGACGATCCCTCCTACGAGCAGTACTTC. It is translated as CASRDDPSYEQYF.

V gene TRBV7-8 combines with J gene TRBJ1-5, with a weak D call TRBD1 (5 bases). V was cut by 1 base and J by 8 bases, with 15 bases left in between. The CDR3 is 15 amino acids. CDR1 and CDR2 (germline): SGHVS, FQNEAQ. The CDR3 loop is CASSLVGTGLEPQHF. The CDR3 DNA reads as TGTGCCAGCAGCTTAGTCGGGACGGGATTAGAGCCCCAGCATTTT. The complete variable domain, with remaining parts taken from reference TRBV7-8 and TRBJ1-5, reads GAGVSQSPRYKVAKRGQDVALRCDPISGHVSLFWYQQALGQGPEFLTYFQNEAQLDKSGLPSDRFFAERPEGSVSTLKIQRTQQEDSAVYLCASSLVGTGLEPQHFGDGTRLSIL.

The rearrangement uses TRBV30 and TRBJ1-3; no reliable D call. From germline, CDR1 is GTSNPN and CDR2 SVGIG (reference sequence). The CDR3 has 14 amino acids. V was cut by 3 bases and J by 2 bases, with 11 bases left in between. CDR3 sequence (DNA): TGTGCCTGGAGAGAAAAGATCACTGGAAACACCATATATTTT. It encodes CAWREKITGNTIYF. The whole variable domain, filled in from reference TRBV30 and TRBJ1-3, reads SQTIHQWPATLVQPVGSPLSLECTVEGTSNPNLYWYRQAAGRGLQLLFYSVGIGQISSEVPQNLSASRPQDRQFILSSKKLLLSDSGFYLCAWREKITGNTIYFGEGSWLTVV.

The chain combines TRBV11-3 with TRBJ2-1, with D perhaps matching TRBD1 (6 bases). V was shortened by 4 bases and J by 7 bases, with 11 bases between the two germline ends. CDR3 length equals 13 residues. CDR1 is SGHNT and CDR2 is YENEEA in the germline V gene. CDR3 amino acids: CASSYTQGNEQFF. DNA of the CDR3: TGTGCCAGCAGCTATACTCAGGGGAATGAGCAGTTCTTC. Drawing the rest from reference TRBV11-3 and TRBJ2-1, the complete variable domain is EAGVVQSPRYKIIEKKQPVAFWCNPISGHNTLYWYLQNLGQGPELLIRYENEEAVDDSQLPKDRFSAERLKGVDSTLKIQPAELGDSAVYLCASSYTQGNEQFFGPGTRLTVL.

V gene TRBV12-5 combines with J gene TRBJ2-2; D is unresolved. Germline V CDR1 and CDR2: LGHNT, FRNRAP. The CDR3 has 16 residues. The V end lost 0 bases, the J end lost 4 bases, and 12 bases lay between the germline ends. The CDR3 is CASGLVLGSFTGELFF. CDR3 in DNA: TGTGCTAGTGGTTTGGTACTTGGCAGCTTCACCGGGGAGCTGTTTTTT.

To note about this clone: Other DNA sequences in the same sample also yield this CDR3. The genes are TRBV27 and TRBJ1-5; D gene unclear. The CDR3 is 12 residues long. Looked up from germline, CDR1 is MNHEY and CDR2 is SMNVEV (reference sequence). The ends were cut back, 5 bases at V and 9 bases at J, with 11 bases in the middle. In DNA form, the CDR3 reads TGTGCCAGCAGTCTAGAAGCGGGGCCCCAGCATTTT. It yields the protein CASSLEAGPQHF.

There are a few counts of this clone. The chain has TRBV11-2 and TRBJ2-7; D remains unclear. Germline-derived CDR1 and CDR2 are SGHAT and FQNNGV. CDR3 size: 12 residues. The V end was cut by 4 bases, the J end by 3 bases, with 7 bases between. CDR3: CASSWGGYEQYF. In nucleotides, the CDR3 is TGTGCCAGCAGCTGGGGTGGCTACGAGCAGTACTTC.

The CDR3 DNA reads TGTGCCAGCAGCTCCCAGACAGGGGGTTTAACCCCCTACGAGCAGTACTTC. Encoded protein: CASSSQTGGLTPYEQYF. The rearrangement links TRBV4-2 to TRBJ2-7; TRBD1 agrees at 9 bases. J gave up 2 bases and V 5 bases, and 13 bases lay outside the gene matches. The CDR3 totals 17 residues. Germline V gene data show CDR1 as LGHNA and CDR2 as YNFKEQ.

V is TRBV20-1 and J is TRBJ2-5; 9 positions agree with TRBD2. This CDR3 has 11 residues. Germline V gene data show CDR1 as DFQATT and CDR2 as SNEGSKA (reference sequence). V dropped 4 bases and J dropped 13; count of bases not matched to a gene: 7. The CDR3 DNA follows: TGCAGTGCTACAGGGACTAGCCGGCGGTACTTC. Protein sequence: CSATGTSRRYF.

This clone has only one observation. The CDR3 bases are TGTGCCAGCAGCTCACAGGGGAGGAGCTCCTACGAGCAGTACTTC. This sequence encodes CASSSQGRSSYEQYF. The rearrangement links TRBV11-1 to TRBJ2-7; TRBD1 is a possible D gene (7 bases). Germline CDR1 is SGHAT and CDR2 is FQDESV (reference sequence). Deletions cut 4 bases from V and 0 bases from J, with 13 bases between. The CDR3 spans 15 residues.

This sequence joins TRBV27 and TRBJ1-2; possible D gene TRBD1, 5 bases. From germline, CDR1 is MNHEY and CDR2 SMNVEV (reference sequence). This CDR3 is 13 amino acids long. Trimming removed 5 bases from V and 4 bases from J, with 11 bases in between. The CDR3 reads CASSIRQSYGYTF. CDR3 DNA sequence: TGTGCCAGCAGTATCCGACAGAGCTATGGCTACACCTTC.

V gene TRBV28 combines with J gene TRBJ2-7, with D unclear. Trimming stripped 5 bases from V and 0 bases from J, with 14 bases between. Germline values: CDR1 MDHEN, CDR2 SYDVKM. There are 15 residues in the CDR3. The CDR3 sequence: CASSPRPNFSYEQYF. In DNA form, the CDR3 reads TGTGCCAGCAGTCCCCGACCCAACTTCTCCTACGAGCAGTACTTC.

This clone was seen just once. This chain joins TRBV6-4 and TRBJ2-1, with a weak D call TRBD1 (6 bases). Germline V gene sequence: CDR1 MRHNA, CDR2 SNTAGT. V lost 1 base and J lost 2, with 21 bases in between. The CDR3 is 19 residues long. This chain's CDR3 is CASSDLPLTGVATYNEQFF. The CDR3 DNA follows: TGTGCCAGCAGTGACTTACCCCTGACAGGAGTAGCCACCTACAATGAGCAGTTCTTC.

The chain is built from TRBV7-9 and TRBJ2-1, with 7 bases aligning to TRBD2. Germline V gene lookup returns CDR1 SEHNR and CDR2 FQNEAQ (reference sequence). The junction had 9 bases not matched to a gene; V was cut back by 8 bases and J by 8 bases. CDR3 size: 13 residues. CDR3 DNA: TGTGCCAGCGTTGGGAGGGCTAGCTATGAGCAGTTCTTC. Translated, it gives CASVGRASYEQFF.

For this clone: Other nucleotide sequences in the sample specify the same CDR3. The chain is built from TRBV19 and TRBJ1-1, with D unresolved. The V end lost 6 bases, the J end lost 3 bases, and 8 bases lay between the germline ends. The CDR3 has 12 amino acids. CDR1 and CDR2 (germline): LNHDA, SQIVND (reference sequence). CDR3 nucleotide sequence: TGTGCCAGTAGGTGGGGAGACACTGAAGCTTTCTTT. It translates to CASRWGDTEAFF.

The chain is built from TRBV7-9 and TRBJ2-1; TRBD2 agrees at 13 bases. Germline CDR1 is SEHNR and CDR2 is FQNEAQ (reference sequence). The CDR3 is 16 amino acids. J was trimmed by 6 bases and V by 9 bases; bases with no gene match: 11. The CDR3 nucleotides are TGTGCCAGTATACTAGCGGGAGGGGCCCCGGCCAATGAGCAGTTCTTC. This encodes CASILAGGAPANEQFF.

This clone appeared a few times. This chain connects TRBV5-4 to TRBJ2-7; D is undetermined. V was trimmed by 4 bases and J by 3 bases, leaving 5 bases between them. Germline lookup yields CDR1 SGHNT and CDR2 YYREEE (reference sequence). CDR3 length: 11 residues. CDR3 sequence (DNA): TGTGCCAGCAGCACCCTCTACGAGCAGTACTTC. Protein product: CASSTLYEQYF.

CDR3 DNA: TGTGCCATCACCCCAGACAGTACAGTGGGTTCACCCCTCCACTTT. The encoded protein is CAITPDSTVGSPLHF. The chain has TRBV10-3 and TRBJ1-6; perhaps TRBD1 as D (5 bases). V shed 7 bases and J shed 9 bases, with 19 bases lying between them. Per germline, CDR1 ENHRY and CDR2 SYGVKD. This CDR3 spans 15 amino acids.

This sequence joins TRBV2 and TRBJ1-2, with 9 bases identical to TRBD1. Trimming at V came to 8 bases and at J to 6 bases, leaving 7 bases not matched to a gene. This CDR3 has 13 residues. The germline gives CDR1 SNHLY, CDR2 FYNNEI. The CDR3 is CASEGQGVDGYTF. As DNA, the CDR3 is TGTGCCAGCGAGGGACAGGGAGTGGATGGCTACACCTTC.

This chain links TRBV18 with TRBJ1-1; D remains unclear. Trimming left V 1 base short and J 1 base short, with 10 bases between. In germline, CDR1 is KGHSH, CDR2 LQKENI. CDR3 length: 15 amino acids. CDR3 loop: CASSPQTSWNTEAFF. The CDR3 DNA reads TGTGCCAGCTCACCACAGACTAGTTGGAACACTGAAGCTTTCTTT. Based on the CDR3 plus reference TRBV18 and TRBJ1-1, the full variable domain is NAGVMQNPRHLVRRRGQEARLRCSPMKGHSHVYWYRQLPEEGLKFMVYLQKENIIDESGMPKERFSAEFPKEGPSILRIQQVVRGDSAAYFCASSPQTSWNTEAFFGQGTRLTVV.

The chain carries TRBV10-1 and TRBJ2-7, with 10 bases lining up with TRBD1. This CDR3 comprises 15 residues. Looked up from germline, CDR1 is WNHNN and CDR2 is SYGVQD (reference sequence). V was pared by 3 bases and J by 3 bases, with 5 bases of the junction left unmatched. The CDR3 is CASSEGTGEGYEQYF. CDR3 bases: TGCGCCAGCAGTGAAGGGACAGGGGAGGGCTACGAGCAGTACTTC.

The J gene is TRBJ2-5, the V gene TRBV30; D is unresolved. TRBJ2-7 explains the end of the DNA better; the J call may be wrong. The germline gives CDR1 GTSNPN, CDR2 SVGIG (reference sequence). CDR3 length equals 14 residues. The CDR3 loop reads CAWSPPDPMDEQYF. Here the CDR3 DNA reads TGTGCCTGGAGCCCTCCCGATCCCATGGACGAGCAGTACTTC.

The genes are TRBV5-4 and TRBJ2-7; TRBD2 is a possible D gene (5 bases). Germline-derived CDR1 and CDR2 are SGHNT and YYREEE (reference sequence). Trimming took 0 bases from V and 1 from J, leaving 8 bases between them. This CDR3 is 14 amino acids long. The CDR3 region is CASSLDGVSYEQYF. CDR3 coding DNA: TGTGCCAGCAGCTTGGACGGGGTTTCCTACGAGCAGTACTTC.